What follows are 3 T cell receptor beta chains derived from one specimen sequenced in a study of T cell responses to AZD1222 COVID-19 vaccine. Libraries were prepared by immunoSEQ multiplex PCR; TCRdb keeps only in-frame clonotypes and omits some of them. The table lists some 18,000 clones, roughly 79% of them singletons. Sequences were derived from peripheral blood, sampled 28 days after the second AZD1222 dose. The source of these receptors is an adult who received the AZD1222 COVID-19 vaccine.

The chain recombines TRBV9 with TRBJ2-7; 9 bases align to TRBD1. J gave up 4 bases and V 3 bases, and 5 bases lay outside the gene matches. Germline CDR1 is SGDLS and CDR2 is YYNGEE. The CDR3 extends over 14 amino acids. The CDR3 sequence is CASSGTGASYEQYF. In nucleotides, the CDR3 is TGTGCCAGCAGCGGGACAGGGGCTAGTTACGAGCAGTACTTC.

A few counts support this clone. The gene calls are TRBV10-3 and TRBJ2-7, with TRBD1 matching 10 bases. The CDR3 has 14 residues. The V gene end was trimmed by 5 bases and the J gene end by 3 bases; junction bases not matched to a gene: 4. Germline V gives CDR1 ENHRY, CDR2 SYGVKD. The CDR3 reads CAISLRDRGYEQYF. CDR3 nucleotide sequence: TGTGCCATCAGTCTGCGGGACAGGGGCTACGAGCAGTACTTC.

This clone was detected a few times. This chain connects TRBV5-1 to TRBJ2-7; a weak D match, TRBD2 (6 bases). The CDR3 is 15 residues long. Trimming left V 3 bases short and J 1 base short, with 14 bases between. The germline CDR1 and CDR2 sequences are SGHRS and YFSETQ. The CDR3, as DNA: TGCGCCAGCAGCTCCGGGACTCTGCAATCCTACGAGCAGTACTTC. Protein product: CASSSGTLQSYEQYF.